One and the same sample provided the 18 T cell receptor beta chains below, sequenced in a study of T-cell memory formation after mild COVID-19. From the 5' RACE reads, TCRdb called clonotypes with MiXCR, one entry per CDR3 protein. This repertoire shows roughly 86,000 distinct CDR3 sequences, about 12% found once; its top ten account for about 29%. The source material was PBMCs or a T cell subset sorted from them (not recorded which). These receptors were collected from an adult woman who had mild COVID-19 (a few samples of this study predate the infection). Cell type and time point are not known.

V is TRBV10-3 and J is TRBJ2-5; D is ambiguous. CDR3 length equals 14 residues. Deletions cut 2 bases from V and 1 base from J, with 8 bases between. Germline assignment: CDR1 ENHRY and CDR2 SYGVKD. This CDR3 reads CAISERWVQETQYF. The CDR3 DNA sequence: TGTGCCATCAGTGAGAGATGGGTCCAAGAGACCCAGTACTTC.

The chain joins TRBV4-2 to TRBJ2-7, with 9 bases matching TRBD1. The germline V gene has CDR1 LGHNA and CDR2 YNFKEQ. With V trimmed by 0 bases and J by 0 bases, 3 bases remained unmatched. This CDR3 has 16 residues. The CDR3, as DNA: TGTGCCAGCAGCCAAGAGGGACAGGGAAGCTCCTACGAGCAGTACTTC. It is translated as CASSQEGQGSSYEQYF.

The J gene is TRBJ2-3, the V gene TRBV12-3 or TRBV12-4, with D tentatively TRBD1 (6 bases). The V end was cut by 3 bases, the J end by 2 bases, with 15 bases between. CDR3 size: 16 residues. The CDR3: CASSFMQGLVTDTQYF. The CDR3 DNA reads as TGTGCCAGCAGTTTTATGCAGGGGTTAGTCACAGATACGCAGTATTTT.

The CDR3 spells CASTNSHAGTDTQYF. The CDR3, as DNA: TGTGCCAGCACAAATAGTCATGCGGGCACAGATACGCAGTATTTT. This sequence joins TRBV12-3 or TRBV12-4 and TRBJ2-3; no clear D. There are 15 residues in the CDR3. Trimming left V 7 bases short and J 1 base short, with 15 bases between.

There are a few counts of this clonotype. This chain uses TRBV4-3 with TRBJ1-3; D is perhaps TRBD1 (6 bases). V lost 0 bases to trimming and J lost 2 bases, with 11 bases between them. CDR1 is LGHNA and CDR2 is YSLEER in the germline V gene. The CDR3 extends over 16 amino acids. The CDR3, as DNA: TGCGCCAGCAGCCAAGATTCAGGGGCACCTGGAAACACCATATATTTT. It translates to CASSQDSGAPGNTIYF.

This clonotype was detected a few times. This chain connects TRBV4-3 to TRBJ2-2, with 7 positions matching TRBD1. J was trimmed by 6 bases and V by 3 bases; bases with no gene match: 16. CDR3 length: 18 amino acids. Germline lookup yields CDR1 LGHNA and CDR2 YSLEER. CDR3 nucleotides: TGCGCCAGCAGCCATGAATCACTGGTTAGGGGGCGGTCCGGGGAGCTGTTTTTT. Translating it yields CASSHESLVRGRSGELFF.

V usage is TRBV7-2 and J usage is TRBJ2-3; 9 nucleotides agree with TRBD2. With 2 bases clipped from V and 0 bases from J, the junction kept 3 bases outside the gene matches. Per the germline V gene, CDR1 is SGHTA and CDR2 is FQGNSA. CDR3 length: 16 amino acids. As DNA, the CDR3 is TGTGCCAGCAGCTTAATTGCGGGGGGGAGCACAGATACGCAGTATTTT. Its translation: CASSLIAGGSTDTQYF.

The genes are TRBV6-5 and TRBJ2-5, with D maybe TRBD1 (6 bases). The germline V gene has CDR1 MNHEY and CDR2 SVGAGI. V lost 5 bases to trimming and J lost 5 bases, with 21 bases between them. CDR3 size: 16 residues. The CDR3 DNA sequence: TGTGCCAGCAGTCCCGGTGGGCTCCCAACAGGGGAGACCCAGTACTTC. Translation: CASSPGGLPTGETQYF.

CDR3 region: CASRSGGAEAFF. The CDR3 DNA is TGTGCCAGCCGCTCAGGGGGGGCTGAAGCTTTCTTT. The V call is TRBV12-3 or TRBV12-4, the J call TRBJ1-1, with 7 nucleotides matching TRBD1. The trim removed 8 bases at V and 6 bases at J, leaving 6 bases unmatched. The CDR3 spans 12 residues.

This rearrangement joins TRBV5-1 to TRBJ1-1; the D gene is possibly TRBD1 (6 bases). The CDR3 is made up of 15 amino acids. The germline V and J ends were trimmed by 3 bases and 6 bases, with 18 bases remaining between them. Germline V CDR1 and CDR2: SGHRS, YFSETQ. The CDR3 DNA reads as TGCGCCAGCAGCTGGGGGCTGAAAGGGGCGCCTGAAGCTTTCTTT. This encodes CASSWGLKGAPEAFF.

This clonotype appeared many times. The chain uses TRBV6-6 and TRBJ2-1, with TRBD2 identical over 9 bases. V dropped 5 bases and J dropped 7; count of bases not matched to a gene: 6. This CDR3 has 14 amino acids. Germline CDR1 reads MNHNY; CDR2 reads SVGAGI (reference sequence). CDR3 in DNA: TGTGCCAGCAGTCCGGGACTAGCATTGAATGAGCAGTTCTTC. It specifies CASSPGLALNEQFF.

Of note for this clonotype: Germline and junction disagree at one end, which may indicate a read error. The chain recombines TRBV7-9 with TRBJ1-1; maybe TRBD1 (6 bases). This CDR3 region has 15 residues. CDR1 and CDR2 from the germline V gene are SEHNR and FQNEAQ (reference sequence). The CDR3 region is CASSLPGALKTEAFF. Here the CDR3 DNA reads TGTGCCAGCAGCTTGCCAGGGGCACTGAAGACTGAAGCTTTCTTT.

This clonotype has a handful of counts. The V gene is TRBV9, the J gene TRBJ2-5; TRBD2 aligns across 10 bases. The CDR3 is 17 amino acids. Germline V gene sequence: CDR1 SGDLS, CDR2 YYNGEE. With 0 bases clipped from V and 1 base from J, the junction kept 6 bases outside the gene matches. This CDR3 is CASSVEPLAGAQETQYF. CDR3 in DNA: TGTGCCAGCAGCGTAGAACCCCTAGCGGGGGCCCAAGAGACCCAGTACTTC.

This clonotype was counted a few times. The V and J genes are TRBV5-6 and TRBJ2-7; D might be TRBD2 (5 bases). The CDR3 length is 14 residues. Trimming left V 4 bases short and J 3 bases short, with 14 bases between. Germline-derived CDR1 and CDR2 are SGHDT and YYEEEE. CDR3 DNA: TGTGCCAGCAGCCGGGTTCAGGCGGGCTACGAGCAGTACTTC. This translates into CASSRVQAGYEQYF.

As concerns this clonotype: Given the absence of the conserved phenylalanine or tryptophan at the CDR3 end, a read error is likely. It is unclear where the CDR3 begins or ends on the DNA, so no DNA is shown, and the CDR3 is as TCRdb lists it. CDR3 residues: CASSSRVQGSE. The chain joins TRBV7-3 to TRBJ2-4; the table's TRBD1 call for D was not verified on the DNA. The germline V gene has CDR1 SGHTA and CDR2 FQGTGA. The CDR3 has 11 residues if both end residues are counted.

V is TRBV5-8 and J is TRBJ1-1; D call uncertain. The CDR3 length is 13 residues. The germline V gene encodes CDR1 SGHTS and CDR2 YDEGEE. V lost 0 bases and J lost 8, with 11 bases in between. This CDR3 reads CASSLASTFEAFF. In DNA form, the CDR3 reads TGTGCCAGCAGCTTGGCCTCGACGTTCGAAGCTTTCTTT. Full variable domain (missing parts from reference TRBV5-8 and TRBJ1-1): EAGVTQSPTHLIKTRGQQATLRCSPISGHTSVYWYQQALGLGLQFLLWYDEGEERNRGNFPPRFSGRQFPNYSSELNVNALELEDSALYLCASSLASTFEAFFGQGTRLTVV.

The chain carries TRBV9 and TRBJ2-1, with 9 bases aligning to TRBD1. CDR3 length: 17 residues. The J segment lost 6 bases and the V segment lost 4 bases, leaving 14 bases of the junction unmatched. Germline V CDR1 and CDR2: SGDLS, YYNGEE. The DNA of the CDR3 is TGTGCCAGCAGCCTACCGAGGGGACAGGGTCCGGTCAATGAGCAGTTCTTC. Translation gives CASSLPRGQGPVNEQFF.

The chain is built from TRBV9 and TRBJ2-7; no reliable D call. The V gene lost 0 bases and the J gene lost 2 bases, with 9 bases spanning the gap. Germline loops: CDR1 SGDLS, CDR2 YYNGEE. The CDR3 contains 14 residues. The CDR3 sequence: CASSVGSTPYEQYF. The CDR3, as DNA: TGTGCCAGCAGCGTAGGGAGTACTCCCTACGAGCAGTACTTC.